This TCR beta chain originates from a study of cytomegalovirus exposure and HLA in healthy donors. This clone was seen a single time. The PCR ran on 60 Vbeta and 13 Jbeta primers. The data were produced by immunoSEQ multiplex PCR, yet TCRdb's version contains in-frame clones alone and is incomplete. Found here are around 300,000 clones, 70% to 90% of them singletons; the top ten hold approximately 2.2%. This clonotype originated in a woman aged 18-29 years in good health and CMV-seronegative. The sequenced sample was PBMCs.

CDR3 sequence reads: CAISDGVKNGYTF. CDR3 sequence (DNA): TGTGCCATCAGTGACGGGGTTAAGAATGGCTACACCTTC. This rearrangement joins TRBV10-3 to TRBJ1-2; no definite D call. The CDR3 has 13 amino acids. Germline V gene lookup returns CDR1 ENHRY and CDR2 SYGVKD. Trimming removed 3 bases from V and 6 bases from J, with 11 bases in between.